This T cell receptor beta chain was sequenced in a study of T cell changes during pregnancy in multiple sclerosis. TCRdb keeps only in-frame clones here, not all; method: immunoSEQ multiplex PCR. This sample has tens of thousands of clones, with 90% found just once. Sequenced material: CD4+ T cells from peripheral blood mononuclear cells, taken in the first trimester of pregnancy. The clonotype was recovered from a female donor with multiple sclerosis, enrolled in a pregnancy study.

The CDR3 DNA reads TGTGCCAGCAGCTTCTCCGGGACTAGCGGGGCCAATGAGCAGTTCTTC. Amino acids: CASSFSGTSGANEQFF. The gene calls are TRBV11-3 and TRBJ2-1, with 13 bases aligning to TRBD2. From germline, CDR1 is SGHNT and CDR2 YENEEA. Trimming cost V 3 bases and J 6 bases; bases outside gene matches: 5. This CDR3 contains 16 residues. The full variable domain, rest sourced from reference TRBV11-3 and TRBJ2-1, is EAGVVQSPRYKIIEKKQPVAFWCNPISGHNTLYWYLQNLGQGPELLIRYENEEAVDDSQLPKDRFSAERLKGVDSTLKIQPAELGDSAVYLCASSFSGTSGANEQFFGPGTRLTVL.